This T cell receptor (beta chain) was captured in a study of type 1 regulatory T cells. The overall study: An in vitro protocol generated T-allo10, a Tr1-enriched, alloantigen-specific CD4 T cell product. Study-level findings and limits: Tr1 cells had a more restricted TCR repertoire than non-Tr1 cells.

From germline, CDR1 is KGHDR and CDR2 SFDVKD. The CDR3 extends over 13 amino acids. MiXCR, applied by TCRdb to the reads, yields one record per CDR3 protein. Here the sample spans roughly 62,000 distinct CDR3 sequences, over 50% being singletons. As to this clonotype: Antigen specificity is unknown. The junction differs from germline at one of its ends, possibly a read error.

The chain combines TRBV24-1 with TRBJ2-5; 7 bases align to TRBD1. The TCR originated in a human donor in good health. Sequencing was carried out using cultured non-Tr1 T cells, either the whole culture or a sorted T cell fraction (not recorded which). The chain's CDR3 is CSTRGGADEAQYF. DNA of the CDR3: TGTTCCACCCGAGGGGGCGCGGACGAGGCCCAGTACTTC.